Listed below are T cell receptor beta chains from one sample, sequenced in a study of cytomegalovirus exposure and HLA in healthy donors. Generated by immunoSEQ multiplex PCR, the TCRdb table keeps only in-frame clones and is missing some. The table records 70,000 or so clones, approximately 90% of them present only once. Sequencing used PBMCs. All receptors derive from a woman in her twenties or thirties in good health and CMV-seronegative. The CDR3 runs from the conserved cysteine through the conserved F or W. D genes are given only for firm matches. Only part of the rows carry a size: once, few, many, or a class if the clone is expanded.

cdr3_aa: CSVDSYGYTF; cdr3_nt: TGCAGCGTTGACAGTTATGGCTACACCTTC; cdr3_length: 10; clone_size: NA; v_call: TRBV29-1; j_call: TRBJ1-2; d_call: NA
cdr3_aa: CSSSLPYYEQYF; cdr3_nt: TGTTCCAGCAGCTTACCTTACTACGAGCAGTACTTC; cdr3_length: 12; clone_size: NA; v_call: TRBV7-9; j_call: TRBJ2-7; d_call: NA
cdr3_aa: CASSPQAGASLYNEQFF; cdr3_nt: TGTGCCAGCTCACCACAGGCCGGTGCTAGCTTATACAATGAGCAGTTCTTC; cdr3_length: 17; clone_size: once; v_call: TRBV18; j_call: TRBJ2-1; d_call: NA
cdr3_aa: CASSTRAGRTDTQYF; cdr3_nt: TGTGCCAGCAGCACGAGAGCAGGGCGGACAGATACGCAGTATTTT; cdr3_length: 15; clone_size: NA; v_call: TRBV11-2; j_call: TRBJ2-3; d_call: NA
cdr3_aa: CASSAIVGTGELFF; cdr3_nt: TGTGCCAGCAGCGCAATAGTTGGCACCGGGGAGCTGTTTTTT; cdr3_length: 14; clone_size: NA; v_call: TRBV11-2; j_call: TRBJ2-2; d_call: NA
cdr3_aa: CASSLSQGASYEQYF; cdr3_nt: TGTGCCAGCAGTTTGAGTCAGGGGGCTTCCTACGAGCAGTACTTC; cdr3_length: 15; clone_size: NA; v_call: TRBV28; j_call: TRBJ2-7; d_call: TRBD1
cdr3_aa: CASSHTGTYYEQYF; cdr3_nt: TGTGCCAGCAGCCATACCGGGACATACTACGAGCAGTACTTC; cdr3_length: 14; clone_size: NA; v_call: TRBV7-2; j_call: TRBJ2-7; d_call: NA
cdr3_aa: CASSLAQGPVEAFF; cdr3_nt: TGCGCCAGCAGCTTGGCTCAGGGGCCTGTTGAAGCTTTCTTT; cdr3_length: 14; clone_size: NA; v_call: TRBV5-1; j_call: TRBJ1-1; d_call: NA
cdr3_aa: CASSLIPGQWVF; cdr3_nt: TGTGCCAGCAGCCTTATTCCGGGACAGTGGGTTTTT; cdr3_length: 12; clone_size: few; v_call: TRBV6-5; j_call: TRBJ1-4; d_call: TRBD1
cdr3_aa: CASCSSRGHVTEAFF; cdr3_nt: TGTGCCAGCTGCTCATCCAGGGGGCATGTCACTGAAGCTTTCTTT; cdr3_length: 15; clone_size: NA; v_call: TRBV28; j_call: TRBJ1-1; d_call: TRBD1
cdr3_aa: CSGRTGPQTQYF; cdr3_nt: TGCAGCGGCCGGACAGGGCCGCAGACCCAGTACTTC; cdr3_length: 12; clone_size: NA; v_call: TRBV29-1; j_call: TRBJ2-5; d_call: TRBD1
cdr3_aa: CASRVFEADTQYF; cdr3_nt: TGTGCCAGCAGGGTTTTTGAGGCAGATACGCAGTATTTT; cdr3_length: 13; clone_size: NA; v_call: TRBV2; j_call: TRBJ2-3; d_call: NA
cdr3_aa: CASSPSSGKSTGELFF; cdr3_nt: TGTGCCAGCTCACCCTCTAGCGGGAAGAGCACCGGGGAGCTGTTTTTT; cdr3_length: 16; clone_size: NA; v_call: TRBV18; j_call: TRBJ2-2; d_call: TRBD2
cdr3_aa: CATSGSGTGGPISTEAFF; cdr3_nt: TGTGCCACCAGCGGATCCGGGACAGGGGGCCCGATTAGCACTGAAGCTTTCTTT; cdr3_length: 18; clone_size: NA; v_call: TRBV15; j_call: TRBJ1-1; d_call: TRBD1
cdr3_aa: CASSLFGSSYNEQFF; cdr3_nt: TGTGCCAGCAGCTTATTCGGGAGCTCCTACAATGAGCAGTTCTTC; cdr3_length: 15; clone_size: NA; v_call: TRBV7-8; j_call: TRBJ2-1; d_call: NA
cdr3_aa: CASSRRDYSTDTQYF; cdr3_nt: TGTGCCAGCAGCCGCCGGGACTACAGCACAGATACGCAGTATTTT; cdr3_length: 15; clone_size: NA; v_call: TRBV7-8; j_call: TRBJ2-3; d_call: TRBD2
cdr3_aa: CASGLAGANEQFF; cdr3_nt: TGCGCCAGCGGTCTAGCAGGTGCCAATGAGCAGTTCTTC; cdr3_length: 13; clone_size: NA; v_call: TRBV4-3; j_call: TRBJ2-1; d_call: NA
cdr3_aa: CASSVGGTYNEQFF; cdr3_nt: TGTGCCAGCAGTGTAGGCGGGACCTACAATGAGCAGTTCTTC; cdr3_length: 14; clone_size: NA; v_call: TRBV27; j_call: TRBJ2-1; d_call: NA
cdr3_aa: CASQRGGAPDTQYF; cdr3_nt: TGTGCCAGCCAAAGGGGCGGGGCTCCGGATACGCAGTATTTT; cdr3_length: 14; clone_size: NA; v_call: TRBV28; j_call: TRBJ2-3; d_call: NA
cdr3_aa: CASSLKGGRASTDTQYF; cdr3_nt: TGTGCCAGCAGCTTGAAAGGCGGGAGGGCTAGCACAGATACGCAGTATTTT; cdr3_length: 17; clone_size: NA; v_call: TRBV5-8; j_call: TRBJ2-3; d_call: TRBD2
cdr3_aa: CASSPGLAGDTQYF; cdr3_nt: TGTGCCAGCAGCCCGGGACTAGCGGGAGATACGCAGTATTTT; cdr3_length: 14; clone_size: NA; v_call: TRBV5-4; j_call: TRBJ2-3; d_call: TRBD2
cdr3_aa: CASSFDRVGDTQYF; cdr3_nt: TGTGCCAGCAGTTTTGACAGGGTAGGAGATACGCAGTATTTT; cdr3_length: 14; clone_size: NA; v_call: TRBV6-5; j_call: TRBJ2-3; d_call: TRBD1
cdr3_aa: CASSQEISFLETSTDTQYF; cdr3_nt: TGTGCCAGCAGCCAAGAGATCTCCTTCCTAGAAACTAGCACAGATACGCAGTATTTT; cdr3_length: 19; clone_size: once; v_call: TRBV4-2; j_call: TRBJ2-3; d_call: NA
cdr3_aa: CASGDRGETQYF; cdr3_nt: TGTGCTAGTGGGGACAGGGGAGAGACCCAGTACTTC; cdr3_length: 12; clone_size: NA; v_call: TRBV12-5; j_call: TRBJ2-5; d_call: TRBD1
cdr3_aa: CASSLARGDGYTF; cdr3_nt: TGTGCCAGCAGCTTAGCTAGGGGCGACGGCTACACCTTC; cdr3_length: 13; clone_size: NA; v_call: TRBV11-2; j_call: TRBJ1-2; d_call: NA
cdr3_aa: CASSRSGQQTYEQSF; cdr3_nt: TGCGCCAGCAGCCGCTCCGGACAGCAGACCTACGAGCAGTCCTTC; cdr3_length: 15; clone_size: NA; v_call: TRBV5-1; j_call: TRBJ2-7; d_call: NA
cdr3_aa: CASSDTGGLANEQFF; cdr3_nt: TGTGCCAGCAGTGATACGGGGGGACTAGCCAATGAGCAGTTCTTC; cdr3_length: 15; clone_size: NA; v_call: TRBV25-1; j_call: TRBJ2-1; d_call: TRBD2
cdr3_aa: CASSPGAIGTGHAYEQYF; cdr3_nt: TGTGCCAGCTCCCCAGGGGCAATCGGGACAGGTCATGCCTACGAGCAGTACTTC; cdr3_length: 18; clone_size: NA; v_call: TRBV18; j_call: TRBJ2-7; d_call: TRBD1
cdr3_aa: CASSIGGRGTGELFF; cdr3_nt: TGTGCCAGTAGTATAGGCGGGAGGGGTACCGGGGAGCTGTTTTTT; cdr3_length: 15; clone_size: NA; v_call: TRBV19; j_call: TRBJ2-2; d_call: TRBD2
cdr3_aa: CASSLRTSEITDTQYF; cdr3_nt: TGTGCCAGCAGCCTGAGGACTAGCGAAATCACAGATACGCAGTATTTT; cdr3_length: 16; clone_size: once; v_call: TRBV14; j_call: TRBJ2-3; d_call: TRBD2